This passage covers 11 T cell receptor beta chains from one sample sequenced in a study of a mutant IDH1 vaccine in newly diagnosed glioma. Indicated time point: week 35, safety follow-up. Alongside topical imiquimod, each dose of vaccine comprised 300 ug of mutant IDH1 20-mer peptide. Produced via immunoSEQ multiplex PCR; TCRdb's table is partial and in-frame only. The sample shows roughly 44,000 clones, roughly 79% of them seen only once. The antigens for these receptors are not known. Sequenced here: PBMCs, sampled from a glioma patient whose treatment included an IDH1 peptide vaccine. The receptors originated from a woman between 40 and 50 years old with glioma. Some clones in this sample may be carry-over from other donors' samples.

The chain carries TRBV9 and TRBJ2-1; 9 bases map to TRBD1. The germline CDR1 and CDR2 sequences are SGDLS and YYNGEE. The CDR3 totals 15 residues. Trimming cost V 5 bases and J 3 bases; bases outside gene matches: 6. CDR3 DNA: TGTGCCAGCAGTCACAGGGGGCAGGACTACAATGAGCAGTTCTTC. Translation gives CASSHRGQDYNEQFF.

V usage is TRBV2 and J usage is TRBJ1-5, with D tentatively TRBD1 (5 bases). The CDR3 length is 15 residues. With 6 bases removed from V and 5 bases from J, the gap between germline ends came to 17 bases. Germline loops: CDR1 SNHLY, CDR2 FYNNEI. The CDR3: CASRGRAGGDQPQHF. In DNA form, the CDR3 reads TGTGCCAGCAGGGGACGGGCGGGGGGAGATCAGCCCCAGCATTTT.

This clone was picked up one time. V is TRBV14 and J is TRBJ2-2, with a possible D match to TRBD1 (6 bases). The germline V and J ends were trimmed by 4 bases and 7 bases, with 19 bases remaining between them. The germline V gene has CDR1 SGHDN and CDR2 FVKESK. There are 16 residues in the CDR3. CDR3 amino acids: CASSRWDLTGIGELFF. In DNA, the CDR3 is TGTGCCAGCAGCCGATGGGATCTTACAGGGATCGGGGAGCTGTTTTTT.

The gene calls are TRBV7-9 and TRBJ2-7; D uncertain. This CDR3 is 14 amino acids long. Germline-derived CDR1 and CDR2 are SEHNR and FQNEAQ (reference sequence). V lost 4 bases, J lost 3 bases, and 13 bases lay in between. The CDR3 region is CASSSSEDLYEQYF. The CDR3 DNA is TGTGCCAGCAGCTCCAGTGAGGACCTCTACGAGCAGTACTTC.

The rearrangement joins TRBV19 to TRBJ2-1; D is possibly TRBD1 (6 bases). The CDR3 has 13 residues. Trimming removed 5 bases at V and 3 bases at J, with 8 bases between. Per the germline V gene, CDR1 is LNHDA and CDR2 is SQIVND (reference sequence). In nucleotides, the CDR3 is TGTGCCAGTAGTCCCAGGGGCTACAATGAGCAGTTCTTC. This translates into CASSPRGYNEQFF.

The gene calls are TRBV5-5 and TRBJ1-4; no reliable D call. The CDR3 has 15 amino acids. CDR1 is SGHKS, CDR2 YYEKEE, per germline (reference sequence). Trimming removed 4 bases at V and 8 bases at J, with 18 bases between. DNA of the CDR3: TGTGCCAGCAGCCTTATCCTAAGTTTGCGGGAAAAACTGTTTTTT. It specifies CASSLILSLREKLFF.

The chain joins TRBV7-2 to TRBJ2-1; 11 nucleotides align to TRBD2. Germline CDR1 and CDR2: SGHTA and FQGNSA. The CDR3 spans 16 residues. Trimming removed 4 bases from V and 4 bases from J; junction bases left unmatched: 6. The CDR3 nucleotides read TGTGCCAGCAGCTCATGGGCTAGCGGGGGGTACAATGAGCAGTTCTTC. Protein: CASSSWASGGYNEQFF.

The rearrangement uses TRBV5-6 and TRBJ2-1, with D perhaps matching TRBD2 (5 bases). The V end lost 0 bases, the J end lost 6 bases, and 16 bases lay between the germline ends. CDR1 SGHDT and CDR2 YYEEEE come from the germline V gene. There are 16 residues in the CDR3. In DNA form, the CDR3 reads TGTGCCAGCAGCTTGGGCCTCTCCGAGAGCGGCAATGAGCAGTTCTTC. Translated, it gives CASSLGLSESGNEQFF.

The chain couples TRBV5-5 to TRBJ1-5; D perhaps matches TRBD1 (6 bases). The V gene's germline CDR1 is SGHKS and CDR2 YYEKEE (reference sequence). CDR3 length: 16 amino acids. Trimming took 0 bases from V and 6 from J, leaving 16 bases between them. The CDR3 protein is CASSLVGTPGVQPQHF. The CDR3, as DNA: TGTGCCAGCAGCTTGGTTGGGACACCCGGGGTTCAGCCCCAGCATTTT. Full variable domain (missing parts from reference TRBV5-5 and TRBJ1-5): DAGVTQSPTHLIKTRGQQVTLRCSPISGHKSVSWYQQVLGQGPQFIFQYYEKEERGRGNFPDRFSARQFPNYSSELNVNALLLGDSALYLCASSLVGTPGVQPQHFGDGTRLSIL.

The rearrangement uses TRBV7-2 and TRBJ2-5; 10 nucleotides match TRBD2. The length of the CDR3 is 14 residues. The V and J ends lost 5 bases and 4 bases, in that order; junction bases with no gene match: 4. The germline gives CDR1 SGHTA, CDR2 FQGNSA. The CDR3 region is CASSPGTSAETQYF. CDR3 sequence (DNA): TGTGCCAGCAGCCCGGGGACTAGCGCAGAGACCCAGTACTTC.

In this sample, this clone turned up a few times. V and J are TRBV7-9 and TRBJ2-5; 8 nucleotides match TRBD2. CDR1 SEHNR and CDR2 FQNEAQ come from the germline V gene (reference sequence). V gave up 6 bases and J gave up 2 bases; unmatched junction bases: 8. The CDR3 totals 15 residues. The chain's CDR3 is CASRRAGAVQETQYF. In DNA form, the CDR3 reads TGTGCCAGCAGGCGAGCGGGGGCCGTACAAGAGACCCAGTACTTC.